Sequencing of this T cell receptor beta chain was carried out in a study of T cells after yellow fever vaccination. The CDR3 sequence is 17 residues long. V lost 5 bases to trimming and J lost 0 bases, with 19 bases between them. Germline V gene data show CDR1 as SEHNR and CDR2 as FQNEAQ (reference sequence). Each CDR3 protein gets one entry after TCRdb re-called the 5' RACE reads with MiXCR. Seen here are approximately 58,000 distinct CDR3 sequences, approximately 5.7% observed once, and the top ten hold roughly 28%. This clonotype showed up just a few times. The chain uses TRBV7-9 and TRBJ1-2, with no clear D. The origin of this receptor is a young man who received the YFV17D yellow fever vaccine. This specimen was PBMCs, either bulk or a sorted T-cell subset (CD4+, CD8+, memory, or dextramer-sorted; not recorded which), taken on the day of the yellow fever booster vaccination. CDR3 in amino acids: CASSARRTADPNYGYTF. The DNA of the CDR3 is TGTGCCAGCAGCGCCCGAAGGACGGCGGATCCTAACTATGGCTACACCTTC.